Included here is one TCR beta chain sequence, with context. There is no known antigen for this receptor. Base-call qualities are not available, and no considerably larger clone is one nucleotide away. This specimen comes from a study of blood T cell repertoires in COVID-19 (dated by TCRdb to about 2020). General notes on the study: Collaborator samples came from the United States, Italy and Spain and covered acute and convalescent phases of COVID-19. Where available, HLA class I and class II types were taken from metadata supplied by the sample provider and were not determined by assay-based typing. Samples came from the ongoing ImmuneRACE study (first 160 participants) plus 1,254 subjects from 6 global collaborators. Subjects who had been exposed to COVID-19, were actively infected with it, or had recovered from it provided the deeply sampled blood TCRbeta repertoires that made up the dataset. The prospective study material was composed of cDNA or gDNA derived from T cells, B-cell-depleted T cells, or PBMCs. The repertoires were released in a freely available public database meant as a resource for research on the immune response to SARS-CoV-2. Nearly every sample came with metadata listing a de-identified subject ID, COVID-19 status, age in years and sex.

TCRbeta CDR3 regions were amplified from genomic DNA by means of the immunoSEQ Assay, a bias-controlled multiplex PCR. The published analysis was carried out like this. The number of nucleated cells in each sample was estimated from the amplification of reference gene primers within the assay. Sequence reads were collapsed and filtered to measure the absolute abundance of every unique TCRbeta CDR3 rearrangement. For each sample, productive Simpson clonality was calculated by taking the square root of Simpson's diversity index across productive rearrangements. The table was pulled from immuneACCESS by TCRdb, which kept in-frame rearrangements only. Such tables lose some clones; where checked, under half of the loss comes from unresolved V genes, and the rest has no known cause. That table supplies the V and J calls and clone size; D and trimming were determined from the DNA. The sample table records fewer than 120,000 clones; about 90% of these occur just once. The ten biggest clones cover 4.8% of the sample.

Each collaborating institution followed its own protocols to collect whole blood in K2EDTA tubes. For TCRbeta analysis, collaborators shipped samples in one of three forms: frozen whole blood, isolated PBMCs, or DNA extracted from either of those sample types. Overall study results and their limits: Clinical and demographic metadata were provided uncurated, with the amount varying by source and participant.

The CDR3 goes from the cysteine to the phenylalanine over 14 residues. The CDR3 DNA has 42 bases and is translated from base 1. According to the germline V gene, CDR1 reads MDHEN and CDR2 reads SYDVKM. At the junction V is shortened by 5 bases and J by 3 bases; bases outside the gene matches: 2. The chain employs TRBV28 and TRBJ2-3; 10 central bases correspond to TRBD1. The sequence derives from a human donor in a cohort sampled during active COVID-19. Material for sequencing was peripheral blood. CDR3 protein: CASSGGQGTDTQYF. In nucleotides, the sequence is TGTGCCAGCAGTGGGGGACAGGGGACAGATACGCAGTATTTT.